The clone carrying this T cell receptor (beta chain) was detected ten times or more. The antigen is unknown. There are 13 residues in the CDR3. In germline, CDR1 is DFQATT, CDR2 SNEGSKA (reference sequence). Trimming stripped 5 bases from V and 0 bases from J, with 10 bases between. The data belong to a study of CD8 T cells in ankylosing spondylitis. Findings of the study overall: Clones linked to disease were reported to show significant enrichment in matched ankylosing spondylitis synovial fluid. In the blood and synovial fluid of reactive arthritis, some motif variants had been previously reported. Blood from ankylosing spondylitis patients appeared to carry a characteristic eight-variant TCR beta motif.

Construction of TCR beta libraries was performed using quantitative 5'-RACE with molecular barcodes. TCRdb recomputed calls from the 5' RACE reads with MiXCR, one row per CDR3 protein. The sample carries 180,000 or so distinct CDR3 sequences, around a tenth recorded once. This TCR was recovered from a male donor with ankylosing spondylitis or in good health (not recorded which). This chain connects TRBV20-1 to TRBJ1-2, with D possibly TRBD1 on 5 matching bases. Input material: blood, either unsorted or a sorted T cell fraction (not recorded which). The CDR3 DNA reads as TGCAGTGCTGGTCAGGGAACTAACTATGGCTACACCTTC. This codes for CSAGQGTNYGYTF.